One and the same sample provided the 10 T cell receptor beta chains below, sequenced in a study of OX40 agonist ivuxolimab in advanced cancers. Data came from immunoSEQ multiplex PCR; TCRdb stores just in-frame clones and leaves some out. The sample includes 65,000 to 90,000 clones, 80% to 95% of them seen just once. The sample was CD4+ or CD8+ T cells sorted from blood, taken in a trial of the OX40 agonist ivuxolimab. The source is an adult with an advanced solid tumor such as melanoma, head and neck, liver or kidney cancer.

The chain combines TRBV19 with TRBJ1-1, with TRBD1 as a possible D gene (5 bases). Per the germline V gene, CDR1 is LNHDA and CDR2 is SQIVND (reference sequence). CDR3 length equals 12 residues. V was pared by 10 bases and J by 2 bases, with 11 bases between. The CDR3 nucleotides are TGTGCCACCCAGCAGGGAAACACTGAAGCTTTCTTT. Residues: CATQQGNTEAFF. Full variable domain (outside the CDR3, taken from reference TRBV19 and TRBJ1-1): DGGITQSPKYLFRKEGQNVTLSCEQNLNHDAMYWYRQDPGQGLRLIYYSQIVNDFQKGDIAEGYSVSREKKESFPLTVTSAQKNPTAFYLCATQQGNTEAFFGQGTRLTVV.

The rearrangement uses TRBV19 and TRBJ1-5; D possibly corresponds to TRBD1 (6 bases). The V end lost 3 bases, the J end lost 6 bases, and 9 bases lay between the germline ends. The CDR3 runs 13 residues. Per germline, CDR1 LNHDA and CDR2 SQIVND (reference sequence). CDR3 in amino acids: CASSIQGFQPQHF. CDR3 bases: TGTGCCAGTAGTATTCAGGGGTTTCAGCCCCAGCATTTT.

The rearrangement links TRBV9 to TRBJ2-1, with 9 bases that match TRBD2. This CDR3 region has 17 residues. Germline loops: CDR1 SGDLS, CDR2 YYNGEE. V was pared by 4 bases and J by 10 bases, with 18 bases of the junction left unmatched. The CDR3 spells CASSHLRRGGAGVEQFF. CDR3 DNA: TGTGCCAGCAGCCATCTCCGGCGCGGGGGGGCCGGGGTAGAGCAGTTCTTC.

The rearrangement uses TRBV5-3 and TRBJ1-3; tentatively, D is TRBD1 (6 bases). TRBV5-3 is noted as an ORF with a role that remains uncertain. Trimming removed 4 bases from V and 0 bases from J, with 8 bases in between. The CDR3 consists of 14 residues. Written as DNA, the CDR3 is TGTGCCAGAAGCCTGGACAGCTCTGGAAACACCATATATTTT. Protein product: CARSLDSSGNTIYF.

The chain links TRBV7-9 to TRBJ1-2; 9 bases agree with TRBD1. This CDR3 region has 17 residues. Per germline, CDR1 SEHNR and CDR2 FQNEAQ (reference sequence). Trimming removed 5 bases from V and 8 bases from J; junction bases left unmatched: 18. The CDR3 protein is CASSPDGTGRRTWGYTF. CDR3 nucleotides: TGTGCCAGCAGCCCAGACGGGACAGGGCGTCGAACGTGGGGCTACACCTTC.

V and J are TRBV9 and TRBJ1-1; the D gene is possibly TRBD1 (6 bases). The CDR3 spans 13 residues. Per the germline V gene, CDR1 is SGDLS and CDR2 is YYNGEE. V was cut by 0 bases and J by 6 bases, with 9 bases left in between. DNA for the CDR3: TGTGCCAGCAGCGTAGGCAGGGGCTCTGAAGCTTTCTTT. Residues: CASSVGRGSEAFF.

This chain links TRBV4-3 with TRBJ2-2; 8 nucleotides align to TRBD2. CDR1 LGHNA and CDR2 YSLEER come from the germline V gene. J gave up 3 bases and V 1 base, and 13 bases lay outside the gene matches. This CDR3 is built from 19 residues. CDR3 nucleotides: TGCGCCAGCAGCCAAGGAGCGGGGGATTTCGGGGGTTACACCGGGGAGCTGTTTTTT. Amino acids: CASSQGAGDFGGYTGELFF.

V is TRBV13 and J is TRBJ1-1; D call uncertain. With 2 bases removed from V and 0 bases from J, the gap between germline ends came to 1 base. Germline V lookup: CDR1 PRHDT, CDR2 FYEKMQ (reference sequence). The CDR3 totals 12 residues. The CDR3 reads CASSLLNTEAFF. CDR3 nucleotide sequence: TGTGCCAGCAGCTTACTGAACACTGAAGCTTTCTTT.

The chain employs TRBV7-9 and TRBJ2-7; TRBD2 aligns across 13 bases. There are 17 residues in the CDR3. Germline values: CDR1 SEHNR, CDR2 FQNEAQ (reference sequence). V shed 5 bases, J shed 0 bases, and the junction held 7 bases outside the gene matches. CDR3 sequence: CASSRTSGGPSSYEQYF. CDR3 in DNA: TGTGCCAGCAGCCGGACTAGCGGGGGCCCTAGCTCCTACGAGCAGTACTTC.

The V gene is TRBV6-5, the J gene TRBJ1-4, with D hard to call. CDR3 length equals 13 residues. Germline V CDR1 and CDR2: MNHEY, SVGAGI. V was pared by 5 bases and J by 5 bases, with 9 bases between. Here the CDR3 reads CASSTAGNEKLFF. As DNA, the CDR3 is TGTGCCAGCAGTACAGCGGGGAATGAAAAACTGTTTTTT.